This T cell receptor beta chain was sequenced in a study of T-cell reconstitution after alpha-beta-depleted transplantation in children. This clonotype was found many times. During its preparation, the TCRbeta library received unique molecular identifiers. TCRdb recomputed calls from the PCR reads with MiXCR, one row per CDR3 protein. The table includes fewer than 350,000 distinct CDR3 sequences, around a tenth detected once. The CDR3 has 15 amino acids. Germline V gene data show CDR1 as DFQATT and CDR2 as SNEGSKA (reference sequence). V dropped 5 bases and J dropped 5 bases, with 20 bases sitting between them.

Source: PBMCs, taken before TCRalphabeta/CD19-depleted stem cell transplant. The rearrangement joins TRBV20-1 to TRBJ2-3; tentative D call: TRBD1 (6 bases). The clonotype was recovered from a boy younger than two with acute myeloid leukemia, due to receive a stem cell transplant. CDR3 DNA sequence: TGCAGTGCTCCTCCTCCTGGGGGCCGGAGAGATACGCAGTATTTT. Translating it yields CSAPPPGGRRDTQYF.